These 2 T cell receptor beta chains were sequenced from one sample in a study of PD-L1 blockade in urothelial cancer. The method was immunoSEQ multiplex PCR; TCRdb's version includes in-frame clones alone and lacks a portion of them. The repertoire holds tens of thousands of clones, with roughly 87% as singletons. Sample: PBMCs, taken around atezolizumab (anti-PD-L1) treatment. Receptors were obtained from a man in his 70s with urothelial cancer.

The rearrangement links TRBV11-2 to TRBJ2-7; D might be TRBD2 (6 bases). The V gene's germline CDR1 is SGHAT and CDR2 FQNNGV. V dropped 5 bases and J dropped 3 bases, with 8 bases sitting between them. The CDR3 consists of 12 residues. CDR3 coding DNA: TGTGCCAGCAGCCCGGGGGTCTACGAGCAGTACTTC. Translation: CASSPGVYEQYF.

The rearrangement links TRBV2 to TRBJ1-1, with D possibly being TRBD1 (6 bases). The CDR3 runs to 14 residues. The germline gives CDR1 SNHLY, CDR2 FYNNEI. The ends were cut back, 3 bases at V and 10 bases at J, with 18 bases in the middle. The CDR3 region is CASSDWGGARGAFF. The CDR3 nucleotides read TGTGCCAGCAGTGACTGGGGGGGGGCGAGGGGAGCTTTCTTT.